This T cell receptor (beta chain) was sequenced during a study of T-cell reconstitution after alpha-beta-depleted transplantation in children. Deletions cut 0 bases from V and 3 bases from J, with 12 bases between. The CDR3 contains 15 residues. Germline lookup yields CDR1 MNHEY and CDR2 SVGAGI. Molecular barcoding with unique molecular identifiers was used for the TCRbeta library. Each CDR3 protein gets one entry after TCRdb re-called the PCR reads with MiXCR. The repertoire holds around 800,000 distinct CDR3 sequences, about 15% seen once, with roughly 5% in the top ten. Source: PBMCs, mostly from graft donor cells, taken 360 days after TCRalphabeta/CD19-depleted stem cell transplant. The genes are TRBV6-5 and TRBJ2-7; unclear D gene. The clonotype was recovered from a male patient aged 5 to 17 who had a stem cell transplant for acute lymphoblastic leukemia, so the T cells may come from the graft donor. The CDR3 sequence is CASSYSGLPHYEQYF. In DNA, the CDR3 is TGTGCCAGCAGTTACTCGGGTCTCCCCCACTACGAGCAGTACTTC.